Listed here are 19 T cell receptor beta chains from one sample, sequenced in a study of shared clonotypes between healthy human individuals. Repertoires were generated with immunoSEQ multiplex PCR, while TCRdb's copy carries only in-frame clones and drops some. This table holds over a million clones, around 95% found once. Sequenced input: naive CD4+ T cells sorted from blood. Noted subset: CD45RA+ positively selected. These receptors were collected from a young man in good health.

DNA for the CDR3: TGTGCCAGCAGGAAAGGGACGGGCCGGCGGGAGACCCAGTACTTC. Translated: CASRKGTGRRETQYF. The chain carries TRBV28 and TRBJ2-5; D possibly uses TRBD1 or TRBD2 (5 bases each). This CDR3 spans 15 amino acids. The V gene lost 6 bases and the J gene lost 5 bases, with 19 bases spanning the gap. Per germline, CDR1 MDHEN and CDR2 SYDVKM. Supplemented by reference TRBV28 and TRBJ2-5, the full variable domain reads DVKVTQSSRYLVKRTGEKVFLECVQDMDHENMFWYRQDPGLGLRLIYFSYDVKMKEKGDIPEGYSVSREKKERFSLILESASTNQTSMYLCASRKGTGRRETQYFGPGTRLLVL.

The genes are TRBV19 and TRBJ1-1; D is undetermined. Germline lookup yields CDR1 LNHDA and CDR2 SQIVND (reference sequence). V was clipped by 3 bases and J by 8 bases, with 13 bases between them. The CDR3 length is 13 residues. The CDR3 DNA is TGTGCCAGTAGTATTCGCCCTCCTGGGGAAGCTTTCTTT. Translation: CASSIRPPGEAFF.

The V gene is TRBV5-1, the J gene TRBJ2-3, with D tentatively TRBD1 (5 bases). Trimming cost V 0 bases and J 6 bases, with 11 bases left between them. Germline V gives CDR1 SGHRS, CDR2 YFSETQ. The CDR3 runs 14 residues. CDR3 protein: CASSLVQGMDTQYF. CDR3 sequence (DNA): TGCGCCAGCAGCTTGGTTCAGGGAATGGATACGCAGTATTTT.

This chain links TRBV11-2 with TRBJ2-3, with D hard to call. Trimming cost V 1 base and J 2 bases, with 7 bases left between them. The germline V gene has CDR1 SGHAT and CDR2 FQNNGV. CDR3 size: 14 residues. The DNA for the CDR3 is TGTGCCAGCAGCTTAGTCTCCGCCACAGATACGCAGTATTTT. This encodes CASSLVSATDTQYF. Full variable domain (rest looked up from reference TRBV11-2 and TRBJ2-3): EAGVAQSPRYKIIEKRQSVAFWCNPISGHATLYWYQQILGQGPKLLIQFQNNGVVDDSQLPKDRFSAERLKGVDSTLKIQPAKLEDSAVYLCASSLVSATDTQYFGPGTRLTVL.

The rearrangement joins TRBV7-8 to TRBJ1-2; TRBD1 is a possible D gene (5 bases). Trimming cost V 2 bases and J 7 bases, with 17 bases left between them. CDR1 is SGHVS and CDR2 is FQNEAQ in the germline V gene. The CDR3 covers 15 residues. CDR3: CASSLYGRAVGGYTF. CDR3 in DNA: TGTGCCAGCAGCTTATATGGCAGGGCGGTCGGTGGCTACACCTTC.

This chain uses TRBV7-9 with TRBJ2-7; 10 bases map to TRBD2. J lost 7 bases, V lost 3 bases, and 6 bases had no gene match. The germline CDR1 and CDR2 sequences are SEHNR and FQNEAQ (reference sequence). CDR3 size: 14 residues. CDR3: CASSFGLAVGEQYF. Here the CDR3 DNA reads TGTGCCAGCAGCTTCGGACTAGCGGTGGGGGAGCAGTACTTC.

The J gene is TRBJ1-5, the V gene TRBV6-1, with TRBD1 as a possible D gene (6 bases). The V gene lost 3 bases and the J gene lost 6 bases, with 24 bases spanning the gap. This CDR3 spans 18 amino acids. The V gene's germline CDR1 is MNHNS and CDR2 SASEGT. Here the CDR3 DNA reads TGTGCCAGCAGTGAGTTTTTAGGGTGGTCAGGGGCAAGTCAGCCCCAGCATTTT. This codes for CASSEFLGWSGASQPQHF.

V gene TRBV5-6 combines with J gene TRBJ2-1; D is possibly TRBD2 (6 bases). With 5 bases removed from V and 2 bases from J, the gap between germline ends came to 17 bases. Germline assignment: CDR1 SGHDT and CDR2 YYEEEE. The length of the CDR3 is 16 residues. DNA for the CDR3: TGTGCCAGCAGGACGAAGTTGGTAGCGGCCTACAATGAGCAGTTCTTC. This codes for CASRTKLVAAYNEQFF.

Details on this clone: The same CDR3 can be traced to other DNA sequences in this sample. This chain connects TRBV5-1 to TRBJ2-2, with TRBD1 identical over 10 bases. Trimming at V came to 1 base and at J to 4 bases, leaving 1 base not matched to a gene. The CDR3 runs to 15 residues. From germline, CDR1 is SGHRS and CDR2 YFSETQ. The CDR3 nucleotides read TGCGCCAGCAGCTTGAGGGACAGGGGCACCGGGGAGCTGTTTTTT. Residues: CASSLRDRGTGELFF.

The chain links TRBV5-1 to TRBJ2-1; D possibly corresponds to TRBD2 (5 bases). The germline V and J ends were trimmed by 4 bases and 5 bases, with 16 bases remaining between them. Looked up from germline, CDR1 is SGHRS and CDR2 is YFSETQ. This CDR3 spans 15 amino acids. For the CDR3, the DNA is TGCGCCAGCAGCGATGGGAGTATGGGTCACAATGAGCAGTTCTTC. Amino acids: CASSDGSMGHNEQFF. Based on the CDR3 plus reference TRBV5-1 and TRBJ2-1, the full variable domain is KAGVTQTPRYLIKTRGQQVTLSCSPISGHRSVSWYQQTPGQGLQFLFEYFSETQRNKGNFPGRFSGRQFSNSRSEMNVSTLELGDSALYLCASSDGSMGHNEQFFGPGTRLTVL.

The sample holds one count of this clone. The genes are TRBV18 and TRBJ1-3; D not certain. The CDR3 spans 16 residues. Trimming took off 3 bases at V and 4 bases at J, with 16 bases between the two ends. In germline, CDR1 is KGHSH, CDR2 LQKENI. The CDR3 DNA reads as TGTGCCAGCTCACCCAAATCGGACGGATACGGAAACACCATATATTTT. Translating gives CASSPKSDGYGNTIYF.

Points on this clone: The sample carries other DNA sequences with the same CDR3. The chain uses TRBV5-1 and TRBJ1-3; D is unclear. This CDR3 has 14 residues. Trimming removed 0 bases at V and 4 bases at J, with 8 bases between. The V gene's germline CDR1 is SGHRS and CDR2 YFSETQ. CDR3 in amino acids: CASSLAGSGNTIYF. The CDR3, as DNA: TGCGCCAGCAGCTTGGCTGGGAGCGGAAACACCATATATTTT.

This chain uses TRBV14 with TRBJ1-2; possibly TRBD1 for D (6 bases). Between the trimmed V and J ends, which lost 4 bases and 8 bases, there was a span of 14 bases. Germline CDR1 SGHDN, CDR2 FVKESK. The CDR3 loop spans 13 amino acids. CDR3 DNA: TGTGCCAGCAGCCCTTCGGGGGCGCGGGGCTACACCTTC. Translation: CASSPSGARGYTF. Based on the CDR3 plus reference TRBV14 and TRBJ1-2, the full variable domain is EAGVTQFPSHSVIEKGQTVTLRCDPISGHDNLYWYRRVMGKEIKFLLHFVKESKQDESGMPNNRFLAERTGGTYSTLKVQPAELEDSGVYFCASSPSGARGYTFGSGTRLTVV.

The chain uses TRBV25-1 and TRBJ2-7; unclear D gene. Trimming pared 5 bases from V and 3 bases from J, leaving 8 bases between. CDR1 is MGHDK and CDR2 is SYGVNS in the germline V gene. CDR3 length: 12 residues. CDR3 sequence reads: CASSTIGYEQYF. In DNA form, the CDR3 reads TGTGCCAGCAGTACCATCGGCTACGAGCAGTACTTC.

Note on this clone: The sample carries other DNA sequences with the same CDR3. This rearrangement joins TRBV28 to TRBJ2-5, with D tentatively TRBD1 or TRBD2 (5 bases each). V was pared by 2 bases and J by 5 bases, with 6 bases between. In germline, CDR1 is MDHEN, CDR2 SYDVKM. The CDR3 consists of 12 residues. CDR3 DNA sequence: TGTGCCAGCAGTTTAGAGGGGGAGACCCAGTACTTC. It encodes CASSLEGETQYF.

V is TRBV25-1 and J is TRBJ2-1; possibly TRBD1 for D (5 bases). Trimming took 1 base from V and 5 from J, leaving 9 bases between them. The germline gives CDR1 MGHDK, CDR2 SYGVNS. CDR3 size: 14 residues. DNA for the CDR3: TGTGCCAGCAGTGAATTGGGCAGGGACAATGAGCAGTTCTTC. This codes for CASSELGRDNEQFF. Full variable domain (missing parts from reference TRBV25-1 and TRBJ2-1): EADIYQTPRYLVIGTGKKITLECSQTMGHDKMYWYQQDPGMELHLIHYSYGVNSTEKGDLSSESTVSRIRTEHFPLTLESARPSHTSQYLCASSELGRDNEQFFGPGTRLTVL.

The V gene is TRBV7-2, the J gene TRBJ2-1; 12 nucleotides match TRBD2. CDR3 length equals 15 residues. Germline trimming cut 2 bases from V and 7 bases from J; bases unmatched to any gene: 3. The germline CDR1 and CDR2 sequences are SGHTA and FQGNSA. Written as DNA, the CDR3 is TGTGCCAGCAGCTTACGACTAGCGGGAGCAAATGAGCAGTTCTTC. Its translation is CASSLRLAGANEQFF.

V is TRBV5-4 and J is TRBJ2-4; tentatively, D is TRBD1 (6 bases). This CDR3 region has 13 residues. Trimming shortened V by 2 bases and J by 8 bases, and 11 bases separated the two germline ends. Germline V gene lookup returns CDR1 SGHNT and CDR2 YYREEE (reference sequence). The CDR3 region has the DNA TGTGCCAGCAGCTTACCAGGGGCGGACATTCAGTACTTC. Its protein is CASSLPGADIQYF.

The chain links TRBV2 to TRBJ1-6; D is unresolved. There are 14 residues in the CDR3. V lost 11 bases and J 0 bases, leaving 11 bases between the germline ends. Germline CDR1 and CDR2: SNHLY and FYNNEI. DNA for the CDR3: TGTGCCGCCCAGAGCTTCTCCTATAATTCACCCCTCCACTTT. Amino acid sequence: CAAQSFSYNSPLHF.